Reported below is one T cell receptor beta chain. Antigen: not known. Profiled with immunoSEQ multiplex PCR; TCRdb holds only in-frame clones, not every one. The profile shows roughly 17,000 clones, about 80% of them singletons. This specimen comes from a study of CD4 T cells in relation to SARS-CoV-2 and coronaviruses. The unexposed donors gave CD4+ T cells in about 2010-2019, prior to COVID-19. Isolation of CD4+ T cells took place after around eleven days in culture. Per germline, CDR1 ENHRY and CDR2 SYGVKD. This CDR3 has 14 amino acids. V shed 4 bases and J shed 5 bases, with 15 bases lying between them.

This clonotype was sampled from a human donor in good health. This chain connects TRBV10-3 to TRBJ2-7; a possible D gene is TRBD2 (6 bases). The specimen sequenced was CD4+ T cells from PBMCs, cultured in vitro. The CDR3 spells CAISVYGGNDEQYF. The CDR3 DNA follows: TGTGCCATCAGTGTTTACGGCGGGAACGACGAGCAGTACTTC.